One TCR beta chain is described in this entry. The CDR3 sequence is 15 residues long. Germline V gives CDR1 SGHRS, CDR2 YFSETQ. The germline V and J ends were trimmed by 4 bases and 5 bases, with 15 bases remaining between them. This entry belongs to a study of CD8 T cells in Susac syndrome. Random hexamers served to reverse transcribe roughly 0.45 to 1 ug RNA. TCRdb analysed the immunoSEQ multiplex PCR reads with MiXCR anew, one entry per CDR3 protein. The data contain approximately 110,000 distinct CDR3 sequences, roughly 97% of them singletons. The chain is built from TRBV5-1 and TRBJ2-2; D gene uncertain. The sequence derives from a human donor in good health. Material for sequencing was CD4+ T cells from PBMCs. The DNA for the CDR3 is TGCGCCAGCAGCCCCAGTCCAGGCGAGACCGGGGAGCTGTTTTTT. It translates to CASSPSPGETGELFF.